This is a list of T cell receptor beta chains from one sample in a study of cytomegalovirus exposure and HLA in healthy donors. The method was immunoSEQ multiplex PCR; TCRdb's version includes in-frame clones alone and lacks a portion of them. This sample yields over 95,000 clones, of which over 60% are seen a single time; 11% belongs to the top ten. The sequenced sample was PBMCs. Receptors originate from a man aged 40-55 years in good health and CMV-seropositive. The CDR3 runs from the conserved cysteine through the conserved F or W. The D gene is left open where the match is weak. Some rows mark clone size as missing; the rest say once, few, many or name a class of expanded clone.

CASSLVFQGNSPLHF,TGTGCCAGCAGCTTAGTTTTCCAGGGTAATTCACCCCTCCACTTT,NA,NA,TRBJ1-6,TRBV7-2
CASRNSGGSTGELFF,TGTGCCAGCAGAAATAGCGGGGGATCCACCGGGGAGCTGTTTTTT,NA,TRBD2,TRBJ2-2,TRBV2
CASSLFGGAQEAQYF,TGTGCTAGCAGCTTATTTGGGGGGGCTCAAGAGGCCCAGTACTTC,NA,NA,TRBJ2-5,TRBV7-7
CASSLESVGAEQFF,TGCGCCAGCAGCTTGGAGAGCGTTGGCGCTGAGCAGTTCTTC,NA,NA,TRBJ2-1,TRBV5-1
CASSFGGSYNEQFF,TGCGCCAGCAGCTTTGGGGGGTCCTACAATGAGCAGTTCTTC,once,NA,TRBJ2-1,TRBV5-1
CASSQFPPETGDSLGGEQFF,TGCGCCAGCAGCCAGTTCCCGCCCGAGACAGGGGATTCCCTAGGTGGTGAGCAGTTCTTC,few,TRBD1,TRBJ2-1,TRBV4-1
CSVGGTGLSSTDTQYF,TGCAGCGTTGGAGGGACAGGGCTTAGCTCCACAGATACGCAGTATTTT,NA,TRBD1,TRBJ2-3,TRBV29-1
CASSPKTGQPYEQYF,TGTGCCAGCTCACCAAAGACTGGACAACCCTACGAGCAGTACTTC,NA,NA,TRBJ2-7,TRBV18
CASSYRDTLAKNIQYF,TGTGCCAGCAGTTATCGGGACACCCTAGCCAAAAACATTCAGTACTTC,NA,NA,TRBJ2-4,TRBV28
CASSPSVSQETQYF,TGTGCCAGCTCACCATCAGTAAGCCAAGAGACCCAGTACTTC,once,NA,TRBJ2-5,TRBV18
CASSVDYRGDETQYF,TGTGCCAGCAGCGTAGATTACAGGGGAGATGAGACCCAGTACTTC,NA,TRBD1,TRBJ2-5,TRBV9
CAISGRAGEKLFF,TGTGCCATCTCGGGAAGGGCTGGTGAAAAACTGTTTTTT,NA,NA,TRBJ1-4,TRBV28
CASSKRDRDEQYF,TGTGCCAGCAGCAAAAGGGACAGGGATGAGCAGTACTTC,NA,TRBD1,TRBJ2-7,TRBV7-2
CASSLGQRTNQPQHF,TGTGCCAGCAGCTTGGGTCAGCGCACAAATCAGCCCCAGCATTTT,many,NA,TRBJ1-5,TRBV5-8
CASSYDSTGELFF,TGTGCCAGCAGTTATGACAGCACCGGGGAGCTGTTTTTT,NA,NA,TRBJ2-2,TRBV6-1
CASSLASQGVFEQYF,TGTGCCAGCAGCTTAGCTTCTCAGGGCGTCTTCGAGCAGTACTTC,NA,NA,TRBJ2-7,TRBV11-2
CASSSQVQQPQHF,TGTGCCAGCAGCTCTCAAGTTCAGCAGCCCCAGCATTTT,NA,NA,TRBJ1-5,TRBV6-6
CASRPSASGTQYF,TGTGCCAGCAGGCCCTCGGCTTCGGGGACGCAGTATTTT,NA,NA,TRBJ2-3,TRBV11-3
CASDSGGNQPQHF,TGTGCCAGCGACAGCGGGGGCAATCAGCCCCAGCATTTT,NA,NA,TRBJ1-5,TRBV5-5